The T cell receptor (beta chain) under discussion was sequenced for a study of cytomegalovirus exposure and HLA in healthy donors (TCRdb year 2017). For context, the study as a whole: An earlier analysis of a few hundred of the donors reported 276 Gb of sequence data and around 100 million unique TCR beta sequences obtained from around 190 million T cells. In an earlier analysis of several hundred of the donors, high-throughput TCR beta sequencing was used to judge whether each TCR beta V gene segment behaved as functional or pseudogenic. An early release that covered more than 550 HLA-typed donors contained 250 to 350 gigabases of sequencing data and 85 million to 100 million unique TCR sequences. Every discovery cohort repertoire had been produced on one sequencing platform. HLA typing included class I and class II loci at four-digit resolution. The study aimed to test whether signatures of past pathogen exposure could be identified by cataloging public T cell receptors. Typing coverage varied by locus: about 629-630 donors for A, B, C, DRB1 and DQB1; around 560 for DQA1; about 590 for DPA1; 450 to 480 for DPB1. Across 300 to 500 genotyped donors of the cohort, an average of roughly 200,000 unique TCR beta nucleotide sequences per donor were sequenced, and approximately 19% of those sequences were non-productive. In addition to the first cohort of roughly 670 subjects, a separate validation cohort of 120 different subjects was used. Donor age, sex, ethnicity and CMV serostatus were compiled alongside the repertoire data. The T cell repertoires of under 750 subjects were profiled by immunosequencing and related to cytomegalovirus serostatus. Of the 300 to 450 genotyped donors, 81% were placed in the genetic ancestry cluster associated with self-reported Caucasian donors. Four or five DR-DQ haplotypes were handled as single units for association and clustering because linkage in the cohort was strong. A later genetic analysis took genome-wide SNP genotypes for 398 of the 666 donors and used that subset as a discovery cohort. The study combined high-throughput TCR immunosequencing, statistical association of individual TCRs with disease status, and machine learning to predict cytomegalovirus infection status. Rather than drawing on any new phenotypic data, the later analysis identified candidate immune exposures from TCR beta sequences and the way those sequences occurred across donors. To study patterns of TCR occurrence, a later analysis re-analyzed previously published TCR beta repertoires from 666 donors and added high-resolution HLA genotyping. Summary of the overall study and its limitations: According to a later analysis, parvovirus B19, influenza, CMV and Epstein-Barr virus appeared linked to several top co-occurrence clusters. Specific HLA alleles were associated with roughly 16,000 TCR beta sequences at a false discovery rate of 0.05 in a later analysis. Some IMGT-functional V segments, including TRBV6-2 and TRBV6-3, could not be told apart with the 87-base-pair reads, so those segments were excluded. Linkage disequilibrium might explain the correlated functional status among segregating V segments, but an unknown experimental factor could not be ruled out. A later genetic analysis reported fewer N-insertions in productive TCRs among donors in an Asian-associated ancestry cluster than the approximately 700-donor mean. A later genetic analysis associated a missense DCLRE1C variant with V-gene and J-gene trimming of TCR beta chains, and an independent cohort replicated the association. Strong co-occurrence of HLA alleles, especially DR and DQ, made assigning TCR associations to individual alleles difficult. In an earlier analysis of roughly 560 of the donors, most TCR beta V segments were observed in productive rearrangements about 87% or about 30% of the time, broadly matching IMGT annotations. Three of the identified cytomegalovirus-associated TCR beta chains were confirmed in vitro to be specific for cytomegalovirus antigens. Because counts were too low, about 18 rarely observed V segments, including chromosome 9 orphons, were excluded from the earlier analysis of about 500 of the donors. Cytomegalovirus status was reported to be diagnosed by the classifier with high specificity and sensitivity in both the original and validation cohorts. The cohort was sequenced for TCR beta chains only, and without alpha or paired-chain data the features that could be detected were limited. Presence/absence analyses assumed roughly uniform sequencing depth across donors, an assumption that may not hold. The authors suggested that the approach could potentially be extended to other disease states and immunological phenotypes. Because HLA typing was missing for some donors at each locus, association tests included only the typed subset. The only immune exposure information available for the cohort was CMV serostatus. A later analysis found that TCR association rates varied across HLA loci, with DRB1 alleles showing the most associated TCRs and HLA-C alleles the fewest. A cluster of highly shared sequence variants was judged likely to represent a technical artifact of the sequencing pipeline. Compared with equally common non-associated chains, HLA-associated TCR beta chains in a later analysis were more clonally expanded and had lower generation probabilities. A total of roughly 160 TCR beta chains were listed by the study as associated with cytomegalovirus. A further reported finding was that TCR beta sequences accurately predicted the HLA-A and HLA-B alleles for most subjects in the first cohort. While some public TCRs were present in many individuals, most TCR sequences turned up only very rarely across donors. In a later analysis, most CMV-associated TCR beta chains were found to appear HLA-restricted, with HLA associations seemingly driven largely by CMV exposure.

The cohort comprised some 700 healthy bone marrow donors. At the time of sampling, all cohort members were nominally healthy, though unrecorded immune exposures were likely present. The donor was CMV seropositive and belonged to the group of 250 to 300 seropositive cohort members. A peripheral blood sample was collected from each donor, and TCR beta sequencing was performed on peripheral blood mononuclear cells. Genomic DNA was extracted from the blood cell samples with the Qiagen DNeasy Blood Extraction Kit. Library generation was performed with the immunoSEQ multiplex PCR assay. A mixture of 60 forward primers for TCR Vbeta segments and 13 reverse primers for TCR Jbeta segments was used in the multiplex PCR. The CDR3 region of rearranged TCR beta genes was amplified from genomic DNA with a multiplex PCR assay. The amplified TCR beta libraries were sequenced on the Illumina HiSeq System as 87-base-pair reads. In the source study's methods: A later analysis tallied 75 million to 85 million unique TCR beta chains across the 600 to 700 repertoires, and around 9.9 million of those chains were shared by two or more donors. Raw reads were error-corrected and collapsed into unique sequences by a nearest-neighbor algorithm in which closely related sequences were merged to remove PCR and sequencing errors. Alignment of CDR3 sequences to IMGT reference sequences was used to assign V, D and J gene segments. For a sequence to be retained, a match of at least six nucleotides was required to both a V gene segment and a J gene segment. A rearrangement was called productive if the CDR3 had no stop codons and remained in frame with V and J, and every other rearrangement was called non-productive. CDR3 was defined according to IMGT convention as the region running from the second conserved V-encoded cysteine to the conserved J-encoded phenylalanine. The earlier analysis of fewer than 750 of the donors excluded sequences that lacked an unambiguous match to a single V gene segment. An earlier analysis of under 750 of the donors called V segments functional above 56.7% productive rearrangements and segregating when the between-donor standard deviation exceeded 5%. A statistical classification framework was developed to diagnose cytomegalovirus status using the catalog of TCR beta chain sequences. In a later analysis, V and J genes were assigned by comparing TCR nucleotide sequences against IMGT/GENE-DB human TR gene sequences. In a later analysis, CDR3 sequences and most-parsimonious VDJ recombination scenarios were assigned using the TCRdist pipeline. In a later analysis, every TCR beta chain was defined by the combination of its CDR3 amino acid sequence and its V-gene family, and reads without a unique V-gene family were dropped. In a later analysis, some 600 highly shared, low-generation-probability nucleotide sequences were removed to address suspected cross-contamination and a sequencing artifact. For each public chain, a later analysis derived a clonal expansion index from normalized ranks of inferred template counts within each repertoire. A later analysis computed generation probabilities with a VDJ recombination model fitted to out-of-frame rearrangements, and checked the results against IGoR. In a later analysis, TCR-TCR, TCR-HLA and TCR-CMV co-occurrence was scored with hypergeometric tests, and a repertoire-size bias correction was applied to TCR pairs. False discovery rates were estimated in a later analysis by permuting HLA or CMV assignments 20 times. In a later analysis, co-occurring TCRs were grouped using DBSCAN, and TCRdist sequence similarity was added for clustering within HLA-allele-positive subsets. For co-occurrence clustering, repertoires with fewer than 30,000 or more than 120,000 public chains were excluded, along with a handful of repertoires with anomalous nucleotide sharing. TCRdb provides this immuneACCESS table in a form limited to in-frame rearrangements. Some clones are lacking; in checked studies, under half of them reflect an unresolved V gene, and why the rest are absent is not known. V, J and clone size are those of that table, while D and trimming were read from the DNA. This sample lists over 130,000 clones; 70% to 85% were detected once. The top ten clones comprise less than 1.5% of the sample.

The CDR3 spans 14 residues, from the cysteine through the phenylalanine. The DNA shown is the 42-base CDR3, in frame from base 1. V ends up 5 bases short and J 7 bases short, with an unmatched junction base count of 6. Sequences SGHRS (CDR1) and YFSETQ (CDR2) are obtained from the germline V gene. This clone was detected a few times. Its antigen is currently not known. No per-base quality is available; no much larger clone lies one base away. The chain is made from TRBV5-1 and TRBJ1-6; 7 bases in the middle match TRBD1. The receptor's source is a man in his thirties or forties in good health and CMV-seropositive. The sequencing sample was made of PBMCs. The DNA reads TGCGCCAGCAGAGAAGGACAGGAAAATTCACCCCTCCACTTT. Translation gives CASREGQENSPLHF.